This section outlines one TCR beta chain sequence together with its context. The CDR3 is 13 residues long. Germline CDR1 is SGHRS and CDR2 is YFSETQ. The trim removed 1 base at V and 8 bases at J, leaving 1 base unmatched. The entry originates in a study of sequential checkpoint blockade in melanoma. Sequenced by immunoSEQ multiplex PCR; TCRdb stores in-frame clones only, minus some. The sample consists of 25,000 to 30,000 clones, 65% to 85% of them appearing once. Regarding treatment: randomized to nivolumab then ipilimumab (arm A) or the reverse (arm B). From thawed PBMCs, live CD3+CD8+ cells negative for CD19 and CD56 were sorted.

The clonotype comes from a human donor with melanoma. J is TRBJ1-4 and V is TRBV5-1, with 8 bases fitting TRBD1. The specimen was CD8+ T cells sorted from blood (inferred from file names), collected from a patient given nivolumab and ipilimumab in sequence. The CDR3 region has the DNA TGCGCCAGCAGCTTGACAGGGGGGGAAAAACTGTTTTTT. Protein product: CASSLTGGEKLFF.